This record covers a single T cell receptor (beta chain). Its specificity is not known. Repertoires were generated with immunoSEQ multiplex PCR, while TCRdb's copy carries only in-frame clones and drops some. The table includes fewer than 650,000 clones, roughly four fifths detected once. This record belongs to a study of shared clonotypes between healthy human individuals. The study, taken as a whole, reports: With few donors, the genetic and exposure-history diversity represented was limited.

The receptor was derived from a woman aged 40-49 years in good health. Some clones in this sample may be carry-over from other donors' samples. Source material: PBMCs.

CDR3 DNA sequence: TGTGCCAGCACCGTAAAAGGGACAGGGGTCCACGAGCAGTACTTC. It yields the protein CASTVKGTGVHEQYF. The V and J genes are TRBV7-2 and TRBJ2-7; 10 bases line up with TRBD1. The CDR3 extends over 15 amino acids. Germline values: CDR1 SGHTA, CDR2 FQGNSA. V gave up 7 bases and J gave up 5 bases; unmatched junction bases: 11.